This TCR beta chain was profiled in a study of blood T cell repertoires in COVID-19. About the study: COVID-19 samples from acute and convalescent phases originated in the United States, Italy and Spain. Sources were T cells, B-cell-depleted T cells, or PBMCs; the material itself was cDNA or gDNA.

Per germline, CDR1 SGHTA and CDR2 FQGTGA. With 5 bases removed from V and 8 bases from J, the gap between germline ends came to 16 bases. The CDR3 has 14 amino acids. In the original workflow: For nucleated cells, counts were estimated from reference gene primer amplification. Produced via immunoSEQ multiplex PCR; TCRdb's table is partial and in-frame only. V and J calls plus clone size are reproduced from that table; the DNA served to infer D and trimming. This repertoire shows almost 45,000 clones, around 75% found once; its top ten account for under 75%. Source material: peripheral blood. The rearrangement uses TRBV7-3 and TRBJ2-1, with D maybe TRBD2 (6 bases). The clonotype originates from a man older than 75 with acute or convalescent COVID-19. This chain's CDR3 is CASSPQGLNDEQFF. Here the CDR3 DNA reads TGTGCCAGCAGCCCCCAGGGACTTAACGATGAGCAGTTCTTC.